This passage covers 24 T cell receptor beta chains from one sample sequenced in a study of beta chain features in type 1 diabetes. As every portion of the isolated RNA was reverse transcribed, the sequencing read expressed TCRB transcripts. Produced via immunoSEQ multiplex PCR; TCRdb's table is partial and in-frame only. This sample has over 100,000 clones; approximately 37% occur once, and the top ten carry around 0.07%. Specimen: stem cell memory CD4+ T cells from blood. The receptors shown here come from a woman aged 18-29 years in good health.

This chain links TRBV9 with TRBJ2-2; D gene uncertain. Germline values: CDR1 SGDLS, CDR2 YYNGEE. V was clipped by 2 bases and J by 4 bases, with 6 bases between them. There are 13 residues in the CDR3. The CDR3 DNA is TGTGCCAGCAGCGTGAGGATCACCGGGGAGCTGTTTTTT. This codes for CASSVRITGELFF.

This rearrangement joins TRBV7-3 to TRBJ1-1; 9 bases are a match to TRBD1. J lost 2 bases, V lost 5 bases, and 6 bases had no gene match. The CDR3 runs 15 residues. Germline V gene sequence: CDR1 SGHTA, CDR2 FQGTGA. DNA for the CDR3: TGTGCCAGCAGCCCGGACAGGGGCGTCAACACTGAAGCTTTCTTT. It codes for CASSPDRGVNTEAFF.

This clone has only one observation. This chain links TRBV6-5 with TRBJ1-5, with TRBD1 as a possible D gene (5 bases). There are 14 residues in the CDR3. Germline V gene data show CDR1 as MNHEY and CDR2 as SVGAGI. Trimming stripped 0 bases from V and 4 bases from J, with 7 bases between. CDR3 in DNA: TGTGCCAGCAGTTACTCGGGGGGGAATCAGCCCCAGCATTTT. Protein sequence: CASSYSGGNQPQHF.

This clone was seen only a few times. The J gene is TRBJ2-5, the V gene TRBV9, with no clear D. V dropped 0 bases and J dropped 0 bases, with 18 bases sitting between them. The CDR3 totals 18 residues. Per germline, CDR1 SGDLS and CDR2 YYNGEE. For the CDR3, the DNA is TGTGCCAGCAGCGTAGCCGTTCATGGCCGGCGGCACCAAGAGACCCAGTACTTC. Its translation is CASSVAVHGRRHQETQYF.

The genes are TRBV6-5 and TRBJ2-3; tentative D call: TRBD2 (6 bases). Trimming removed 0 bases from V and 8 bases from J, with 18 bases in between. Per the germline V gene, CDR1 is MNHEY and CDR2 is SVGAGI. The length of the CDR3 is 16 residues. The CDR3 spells CASSYSKAGSLGTQYF. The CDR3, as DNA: TGTGCCAGCAGTTACTCGAAGGCCGGGAGTCTAGGTACGCAGTATTTT.

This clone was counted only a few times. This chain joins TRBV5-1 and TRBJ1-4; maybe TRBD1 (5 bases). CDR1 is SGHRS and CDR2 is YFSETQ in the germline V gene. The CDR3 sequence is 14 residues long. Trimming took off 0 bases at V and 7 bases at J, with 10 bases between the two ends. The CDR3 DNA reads TGCGCCAGCAGCTTGGAGGGACTCTCTGAAAAACTGTTTTTT. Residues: CASSLEGLSEKLFF.

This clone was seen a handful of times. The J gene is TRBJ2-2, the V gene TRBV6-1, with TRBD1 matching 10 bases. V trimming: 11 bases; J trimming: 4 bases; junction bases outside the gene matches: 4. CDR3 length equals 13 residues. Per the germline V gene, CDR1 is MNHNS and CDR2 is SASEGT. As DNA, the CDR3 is TGTGCCGGTCGGACAGGGGGCACCGGGGAGCTGTTTTTT. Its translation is CAGRTGGTGELFF.

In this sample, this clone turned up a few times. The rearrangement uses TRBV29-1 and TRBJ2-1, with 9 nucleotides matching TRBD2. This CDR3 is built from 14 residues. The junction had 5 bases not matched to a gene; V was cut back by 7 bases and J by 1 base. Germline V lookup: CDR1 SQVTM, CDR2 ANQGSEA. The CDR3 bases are TGCAGCGGGAGTCTAGCGGGATCCTACAATGAGCAGTTCTTC. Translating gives CSGSLAGSYNEQFF.

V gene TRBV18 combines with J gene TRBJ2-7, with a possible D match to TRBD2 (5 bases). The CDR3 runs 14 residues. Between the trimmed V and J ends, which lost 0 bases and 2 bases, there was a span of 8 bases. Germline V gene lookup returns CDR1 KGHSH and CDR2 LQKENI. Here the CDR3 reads CASSPPAGTYEQYF. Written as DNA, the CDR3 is TGTGCCAGCTCACCACCGGCGGGCACCTACGAGCAGTACTTC.

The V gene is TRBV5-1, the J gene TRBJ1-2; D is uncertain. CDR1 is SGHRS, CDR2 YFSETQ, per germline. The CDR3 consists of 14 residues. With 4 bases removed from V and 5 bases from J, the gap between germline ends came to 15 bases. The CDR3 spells CASSRRQEGYGYTF. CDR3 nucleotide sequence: TGCGCCAGCAGCCGGAGGCAGGAAGGGTATGGCTACACCTTC. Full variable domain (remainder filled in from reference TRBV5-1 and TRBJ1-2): KAGVTQTPRYLIKTRGQQVTLSCSPISGHRSVSWYQQTPGQGLQFLFEYFSETQRNKGNFPGRFSGRQFSNSRSEMNVSTLELGDSALYLCASSRRQEGYGYTFGSGTRLTVV.

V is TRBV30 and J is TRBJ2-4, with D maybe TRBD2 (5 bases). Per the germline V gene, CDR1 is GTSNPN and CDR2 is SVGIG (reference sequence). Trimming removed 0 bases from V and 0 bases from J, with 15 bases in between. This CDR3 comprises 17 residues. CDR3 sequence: CAWSVLGLALAKNIQYF. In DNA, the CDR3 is TGTGCCTGGAGTGTACTCGGACTTGCTCTAGCCAAAAACATTCAGTACTTC.

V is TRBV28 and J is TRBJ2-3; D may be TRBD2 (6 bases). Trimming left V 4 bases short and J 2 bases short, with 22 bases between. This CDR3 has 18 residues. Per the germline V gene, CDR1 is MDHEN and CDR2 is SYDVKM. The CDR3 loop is CASSSIRDLARFTDTQYF. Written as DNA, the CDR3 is TGTGCCAGCAGTTCGATACGGGACTTAGCAAGGTTCACAGATACGCAGTATTTT.

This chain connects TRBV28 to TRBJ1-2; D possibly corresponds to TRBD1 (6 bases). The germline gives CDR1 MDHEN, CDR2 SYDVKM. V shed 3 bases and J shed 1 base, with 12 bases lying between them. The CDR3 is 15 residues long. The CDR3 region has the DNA TGTGCCAGCAGTTTGGGGCTACAGGGTAACTATGGCTACACCTTC. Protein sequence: CASSLGLQGNYGYTF.

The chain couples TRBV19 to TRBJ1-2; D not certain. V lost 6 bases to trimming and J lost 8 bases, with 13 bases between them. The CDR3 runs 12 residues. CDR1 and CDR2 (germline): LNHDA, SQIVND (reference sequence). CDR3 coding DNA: TGTGCCAGTAGATCGGAGAGAGTCGGCTACACCTTC. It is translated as CASRSERVGYTF. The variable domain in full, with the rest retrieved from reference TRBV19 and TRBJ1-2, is DGGITQSPKYLFRKEGQNVTLSCEQNLNHDAMYWYRQDPGQGLRLIYYSQIVNDFQKGDIAEGYSVSREKKESFPLTVTSAQKNPTAFYLCASRSERVGYTFGSGTRLTVV.

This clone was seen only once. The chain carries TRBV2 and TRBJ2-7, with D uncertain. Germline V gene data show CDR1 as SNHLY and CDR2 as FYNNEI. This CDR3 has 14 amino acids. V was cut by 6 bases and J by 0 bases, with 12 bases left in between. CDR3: CASRAYWSSYEQYF. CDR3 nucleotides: TGTGCCAGCAGGGCTTACTGGAGCTCCTACGAGCAGTACTTC.

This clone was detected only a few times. The CDR3 loop reads CASSLLARAAEDEQYF. The CDR3 region has the DNA TGTGCCAGCAGCCTCCTGGCGAGGGCAGCGGAAGACGAGCAGTACTTC. The chain is built from TRBV13 and TRBJ2-7, with TRBD2 as a possible D gene (5 bases). The CDR3 sequence is 16 residues long. Germline values: CDR1 PRHDT, CDR2 FYEKMQ (reference sequence). V gave up 5 bases and J gave up 5 bases, with 22 bases separating them.

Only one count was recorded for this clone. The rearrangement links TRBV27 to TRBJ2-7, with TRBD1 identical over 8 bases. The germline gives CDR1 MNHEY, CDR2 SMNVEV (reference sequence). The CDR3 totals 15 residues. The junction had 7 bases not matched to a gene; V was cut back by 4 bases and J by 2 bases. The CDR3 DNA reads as TGTGCCAGCAGTTCCCCCGGGACAGGAACCTACGAGCAGTACTTC. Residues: CASSSPGTGTYEQYF.

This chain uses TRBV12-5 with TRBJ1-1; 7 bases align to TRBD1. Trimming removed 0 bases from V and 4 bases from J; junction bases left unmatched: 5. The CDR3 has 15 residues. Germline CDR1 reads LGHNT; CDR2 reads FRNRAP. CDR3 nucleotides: TGTGCTAGTGGTTTGGTACAGGGGCTGTTCACTGAAGCTTTCTTT. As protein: CASGLVQGLFTEAFF. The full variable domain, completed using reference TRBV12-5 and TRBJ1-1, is DARVTQTPRHKVTEMGQEVTMRCQPILGHNTVFWYRQTMMQGLELLAYFRNRAPLDDSGMPKDRFSAEMPDATLATLKIQPSEPRDSAVYFCASGLVQGLFTEAFFGQGTRLTVV.

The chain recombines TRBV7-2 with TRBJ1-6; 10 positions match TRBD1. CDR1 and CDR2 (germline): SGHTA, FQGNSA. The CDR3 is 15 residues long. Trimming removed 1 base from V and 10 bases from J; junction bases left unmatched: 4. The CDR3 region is CASSLGDRGWSPLHF. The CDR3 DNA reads TGTGCCAGCAGCTTAGGGGACAGGGGTTGGTCACCCCTCCACTTT.

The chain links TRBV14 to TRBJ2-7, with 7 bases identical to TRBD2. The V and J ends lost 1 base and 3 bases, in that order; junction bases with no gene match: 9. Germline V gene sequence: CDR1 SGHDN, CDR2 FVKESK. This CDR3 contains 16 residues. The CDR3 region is CASSQATGRGDYEQYF. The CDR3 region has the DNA TGTGCCAGCAGCCAAGCCACGGGACGGGGGGACTACGAGCAGTACTTC.

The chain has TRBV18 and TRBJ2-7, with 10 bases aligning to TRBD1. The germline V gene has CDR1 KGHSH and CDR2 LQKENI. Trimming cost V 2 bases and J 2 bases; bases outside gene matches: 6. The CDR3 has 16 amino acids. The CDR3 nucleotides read TGTGCCAGCTCACCAAACCCCGGACAGGGGGCCTACGAGCAGTACTTC. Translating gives CASSPNPGQGAYEQYF.

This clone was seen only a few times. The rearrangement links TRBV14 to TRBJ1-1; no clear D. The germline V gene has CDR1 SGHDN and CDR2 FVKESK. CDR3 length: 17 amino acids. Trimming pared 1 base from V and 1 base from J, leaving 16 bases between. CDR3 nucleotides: TGTGCCAGCAGCCAAGCCCCGGTCCGCTTTACGAACACTGAAGCTTTCTTT. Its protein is CASSQAPVRFTNTEAFF.

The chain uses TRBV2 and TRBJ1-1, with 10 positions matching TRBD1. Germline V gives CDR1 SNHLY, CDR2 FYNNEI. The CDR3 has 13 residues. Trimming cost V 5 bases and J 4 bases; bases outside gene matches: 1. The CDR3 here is CASSRTGGTEAFF. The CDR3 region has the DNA TGTGCCAGCAGTAGGACAGGGGGCACTGAAGCTTTCTTT.

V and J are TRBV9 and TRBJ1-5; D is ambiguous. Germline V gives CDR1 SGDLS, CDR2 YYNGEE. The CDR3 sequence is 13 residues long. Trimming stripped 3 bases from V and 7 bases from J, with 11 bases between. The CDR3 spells CASSAAPQQPQHF. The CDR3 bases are TGTGCCAGCAGCGCCGCGCCTCAACAGCCCCAGCATTTT.